This T cell receptor beta chain was captured by sequencing in a study of patients and donors after allogeneic stem cell transplantation. TCRdb reanalysed the RT-PCR reads using MiXCR and keeps one entry per CDR3 protein. The table lists about a million distinct CDR3 sequences, over 15% of them singletons. CDR1 is SGDLS and CDR2 is YYNGEE in the germline V gene. V was clipped by 3 bases and J by 3 bases, with 21 bases between them. This CDR3 spans 17 amino acids. This TCR came from a human donor who was either an allogeneic HSCT recipient or a stem cell or donor lymphocyte infusion donor (not recorded which). It is not recorded whose cells these are; they may come from a transplant donor. The chain uses TRBV9 and TRBJ1-1; D not resolved. The sequencing sample was made of blood, either unsorted or a sorted T cell fraction (not recorded which). The CDR3 DNA reads TGTGCCAGCAGCGCCGGCCCAGGCGGGCGGAAGCACACTGAAGCTTTCTTT. Protein: CASSAGPGGRKHTEAFF. Combining the CDR3 with reference TRBV9 and TRBJ1-1 gives the whole variable domain DSGVTQTPKHLITATGQRVTLRCSPRSGDLSVYWYQQSLDQGLQFLIQYYNGEERAKGNILERFSAQQFPDLHSELNLSSLELGDSALYFCASSAGPGGRKHTEAFFGQGTRLTVV.